The 11 T cell receptor beta chains given below trace back to one sample, sequenced in a study of blood T cell repertoires in COVID-19. Assay: immunoSEQ multiplex PCR; the TCRdb copy retains only in-frame clones and omits some. Of roughly 300,000 clones listed, 92% are singletons. Sequences were obtained from PBMCs or T cells enriched from blood (not recorded which). The receptors were sampled from a woman in her 30s who had recovered from COVID-19.

The chain couples TRBV3-1 (or the pseudogene TRBV3-2) to TRBJ2-7; tentative D call: TRBD1 (6 bases). Germline assignment: CDR1 LGHDT and CDR2 YNNKEL (reference sequence). Trimming stripped 0 bases from V and 4 bases from J, with 31 bases between. The CDR3 runs 21 residues. The CDR3 region has the DNA TGTGCCAGCAGCCAAGATAGAGACGGTCGGGGTTGGACAGAACCGACTTACGAGCAGTACTTC. The encoded protein is CASSQDRDGRGWTEPTYEQYF.

The gene calls are TRBV11-2 and TRBJ1-6; 11 positions agree with TRBD1. V shed 5 bases, J shed 3 bases, and the junction held 9 bases outside the gene matches. This CDR3 spans 18 amino acids. CDR1 is SGHAT and CDR2 is FQNNGV in the germline V gene. CDR3 sequence reads: CASSPRDRGRNYNSPLHF. For the CDR3, the DNA is TGTGCCAGCAGCCCGAGGGACAGGGGGAGGAACTATAATTCACCCCTCCACTTT.

The rearrangement joins TRBV6-5 to TRBJ2-1, with 8 bases aligning to TRBD1. Germline loops: CDR1 MNHEY, CDR2 SVGAGI. V shed 4 bases and J 9 bases; nucleotides not matched to a gene: 11. CDR3 size: 15 residues. The CDR3 sequence is CASSWTGSGDSEQFF. CDR3 nucleotide sequence: TGTGCCAGCAGTTGGACAGGGTCAGGGGACAGTGAGCAGTTCTTC.

The chain uses TRBV24-1 and TRBJ2-1; TRBD2 agrees at 12 bases. With V trimmed by 3 bases and J by 1 base, 3 bases remained unmatched. The CDR3 contains 17 residues. Germline lookup yields CDR1 KGHDR and CDR2 SFDVKD. The CDR3 DNA reads TGTGCCACCAGTGATCCCGGGACTAGCGGGTCCTACAATGAGCAGTTCTTC. Protein: CATSDPGTSGSYNEQFF.

The chain has TRBV9 and TRBJ1-2; TRBD1 is a possible D gene (5 bases). The CDR3 spans 15 residues. Deletions cut 0 bases from V and 1 base from J, with 10 bases between. CDR1 is SGDLS, CDR2 YYNGEE, per germline. The CDR3 loop is CASSVGGTYNYGYTF. CDR3 sequence (DNA): TGTGCCAGCAGCGTAGGGGGGACTTATAACTATGGCTACACCTTC.

This chain connects TRBV6-5 to TRBJ2-3; tentative D call: TRBD2 (6 bases). The CDR3 totals 13 residues. Trimming took off 6 bases at V and 14 bases at J, with 21 bases between the two ends. CDR1 is MNHEY and CDR2 is SVGAGI in the germline V gene. The CDR3 region has the DNA TGTGCCAGCAGAGGGCGACTAGGGGAGTTGGGGTATTTT. Its translation is CASRGRLGELGYF.

The chain combines TRBV7-9 with TRBJ1-3; D is perhaps TRBD1 (5 bases). With 8 bases removed from V and 4 bases from J, the gap between germline ends came to 12 bases. The germline gives CDR1 SEHNR, CDR2 FQNEAQ (reference sequence). The CDR3 spans 13 residues. The CDR3 here is CASRQGVGNTIYF. The CDR3 nucleotides read TGTGCCAGCCGGCAGGGTGTAGGAAACACCATATATTTT.

V usage is TRBV28 and J usage is TRBJ2-7, with TRBD2 matching over 9 bases. The CDR3 covers 13 residues. Germline V gene sequence: CDR1 MDHEN, CDR2 SYDVKM. The V gene end was trimmed by 8 bases and the J gene end by 5 bases; junction bases not matched to a gene: 7. The CDR3 sequence: CASRGTSIHEQYF. The CDR3 DNA follows: TGTGCCAGCCGCGGGACTAGCATCCACGAGCAGTACTTC.

The chain couples TRBV2 to TRBJ1-2, with a tentative D call TRBD1 (5 bases). This CDR3 spans 15 amino acids. The germline V gene encodes CDR1 SNHLY and CDR2 FYNNEI. V was shortened by 1 base and J by 4 bases, with 13 bases between the two germline ends. CDR3 DNA sequence: TGTGCCAGCAGTGAAGACCAGGGCGTTCCCTATGGCTACACCTTC. It is translated as CASSEDQGVPYGYTF.

The chain carries TRBV25-1 and TRBJ2-1; TRBD2 is a possible D gene (6 bases). CDR3 length: 15 residues. The germline gives CDR1 MGHDK, CDR2 SYGVNS. The germline V and J ends were trimmed by 3 bases and 0 bases, with 9 bases remaining between them. The CDR3 bases are TGTGCCAGCAGTGACCGGGGGTTCTCCTACAATGAGCAGTTCTTC. Its translation: CASSDRGFSYNEQFF.

The chain couples TRBV6-2 or TRBV6-3 to TRBJ2-7; D gene ambiguous. Germline V lookup: CDR1 MNHEY, CDR2 SVGEGT. Trimming removed 6 bases from V and 7 bases from J, with 7 bases in between. The CDR3 length is 10 residues. The DNA of the CDR3 is TGTGCCAGCAGCTCCGGTGAGCAGTACTTC. Translating it yields CASSSGEQYF.